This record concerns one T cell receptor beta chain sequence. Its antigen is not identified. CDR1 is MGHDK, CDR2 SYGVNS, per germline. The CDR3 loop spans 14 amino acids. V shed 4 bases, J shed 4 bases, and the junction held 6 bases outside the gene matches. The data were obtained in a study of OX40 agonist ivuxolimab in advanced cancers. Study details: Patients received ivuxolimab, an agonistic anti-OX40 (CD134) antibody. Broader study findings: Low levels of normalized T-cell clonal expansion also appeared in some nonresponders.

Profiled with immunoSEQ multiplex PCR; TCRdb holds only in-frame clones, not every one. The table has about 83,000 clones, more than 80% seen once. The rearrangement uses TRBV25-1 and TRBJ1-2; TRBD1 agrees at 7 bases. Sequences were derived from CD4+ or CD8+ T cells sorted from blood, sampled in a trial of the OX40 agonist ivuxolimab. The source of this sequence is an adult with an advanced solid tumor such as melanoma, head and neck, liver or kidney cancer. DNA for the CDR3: TGTGCCAGCAGTGGTAGGGACAGACTCTATGGCTACACCTTC. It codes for CASSGRDRLYGYTF.